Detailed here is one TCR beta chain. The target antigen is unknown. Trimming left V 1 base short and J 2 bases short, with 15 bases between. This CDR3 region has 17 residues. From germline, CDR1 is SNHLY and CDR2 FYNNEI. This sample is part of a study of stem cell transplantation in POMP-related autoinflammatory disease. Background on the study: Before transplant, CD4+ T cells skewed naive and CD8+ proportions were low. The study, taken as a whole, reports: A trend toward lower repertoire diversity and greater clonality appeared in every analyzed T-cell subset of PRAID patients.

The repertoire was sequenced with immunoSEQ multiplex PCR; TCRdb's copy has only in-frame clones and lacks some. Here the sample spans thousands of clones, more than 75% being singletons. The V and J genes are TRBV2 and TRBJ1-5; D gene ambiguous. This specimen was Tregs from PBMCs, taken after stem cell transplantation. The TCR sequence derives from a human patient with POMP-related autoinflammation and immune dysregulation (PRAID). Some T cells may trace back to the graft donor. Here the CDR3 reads CASSEVRRGRGNQPQHF. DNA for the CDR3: TGTGCCAGCAGTGAAGTCCGGAGAGGTCGGGGCAATCAGCCCCAGCATTTT.